The rows below give T cell receptor beta chains drawn from one sample of a study of T-cell reconstitution after alpha-beta-depleted transplantation in children. TCRdb re-called the PCR reads with MiXCR, one entry per CDR3 protein. The table records around 800,000 distinct CDR3 sequences, under 20% of them present only once. The source material was PBMCs, mostly from graft donor cells, sampled 360 days after TCRalphabeta/CD19-depleted stem cell transplant. These receptors were taken from a male patient younger than 18 who had a stem cell transplant for acute lymphoblastic leukemia, so the T cells may come from the graft donor. Both conserved end residues are trimmed from each CDR3. Each record gives: clone size, V gene, J gene, CDR3 protein. The size entry is marked missing in some rows and otherwise reads once, few, many or a size class.

NA	TRBV9	TRBJ2-7	ASSDPGLPYSYEQY
few	TRBV20-1	TRBJ2-7	SARSAGFEQY
few	TRBV21-1	TRBJ2-3	ASSSPPGLAGEDTQY
few	TRBV7-2	TRBJ2-2	ASRSSGRGTGELF
few	TRBV7-6	TRBJ2-1	ASSSGGLAPNEQF
NA	TRBV10-1	TRBJ2-7	ASSDMDRVDEQY
few	TRBV27	TRBJ2-1	ASSLRTGSDEQF
few	TRBV30	TRBJ2-1	AWSGRWSTYNEQF
few	TRBV4-1	TRBJ2-3	ASSQAWLAGADTQY
NA	TRBV6-1	TRBJ2-1	ASRGLAEEFRF
NA	TRBV24-1	TRBJ2-3	ATSVPGLPADTQY
few	TRBV7-8	TRBJ2-1	ASARGLAGGSRYNEQF
few	TRBV7-2	TRBJ2-3	ASSPADYRDTQY
many	TRBV3-1	TRBJ2-1	ASSQVWKTGYYNEQF
NA	TRBV4-1	TRBJ2-7	ASSQAPSGTSYEQY
few	TRBV28	TRBJ2-1	ASSSDRRMQF
NA	TRBV5-1	TRBJ2-1	ASRTSGYYNEQF